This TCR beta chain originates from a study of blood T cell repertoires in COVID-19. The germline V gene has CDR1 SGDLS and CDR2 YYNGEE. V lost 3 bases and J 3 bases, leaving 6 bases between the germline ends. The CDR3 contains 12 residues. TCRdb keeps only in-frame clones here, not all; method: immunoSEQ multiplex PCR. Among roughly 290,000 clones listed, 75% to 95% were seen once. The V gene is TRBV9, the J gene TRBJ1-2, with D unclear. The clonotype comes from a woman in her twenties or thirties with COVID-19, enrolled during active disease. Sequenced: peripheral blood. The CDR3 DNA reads TGTGCCAGCAGCGGGGAGGACTATGGCTACACCTTC. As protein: CASSGEDYGYTF.